The 18 T cell receptor beta chains presented below share a single source sample, sequenced in a study of CD8 T cells in Susac syndrome. RNA, at about 0.45 to 1 ug, was reverse transcribed with random hexamers. Using its own MiXCR run on the immunoSEQ multiplex PCR reads, TCRdb lists one record per CDR3 protein. The data contain 75,000 to 100,000 distinct CDR3 sequences, approximately 95% of them singletons. Sequencing was carried out using CD8+ T cells from PBMCs. These receptors were taken from a human donor with Susac syndrome.

The table lists this clonotype with a count of one. CDR3: CASGLGGLDTQYF. The CDR3 DNA reads TGTGCTAGTGGTTTGGGGGGCCTAGATACGCAGTATTTT. The V gene is TRBV12-5, the J gene TRBJ2-3, with D maybe TRBD1 (5 bases). In germline, CDR1 is LGHNT, CDR2 FRNRAP. V lost 1 base, J lost 5 bases, and 7 bases lay in between. The CDR3 has 13 amino acids.

This sequence joins TRBV9 and TRBJ1-3; weak D call: TRBD1 (5 bases). Trimming took 5 bases from V and 4 from J, leaving 10 bases between them. There are 13 residues in the CDR3. CDR1 is SGDLS, CDR2 YYNGEE, per germline. CDR3 protein: CASRPGPGNTIYF. CDR3 nucleotides: TGTGCCAGCAGACCGGGACCAGGAAACACCATATATTTT.

The rearrangement links TRBV28 to TRBJ2-5; D remains ambiguous. CDR1 is MDHEN, CDR2 SYDVKM, per germline. With 1 base removed from V and 1 base from J, the gap between germline ends came to 4 bases. This CDR3 is built from 13 residues. CDR3 DNA sequence: TGTGCCAGCAGTTTATCCCCCCAAGAGACCCAGTACTTC. Residues: CASSLSPQETQYF.

J is TRBJ2-7 and V is TRBV18; 7 bases agree with TRBD2. V was clipped by 8 bases and J by 4 bases; unmatched bases: 8. This CDR3 has 13 residues. CDR1 is KGHSH and CDR2 is LQKENI in the germline V gene. The CDR3 coding sequence is TGTGCCAGCGGTTTGGGGCGGGAGTACGAGCAGTACTTC. Its translation: CASGLGREYEQYF.

V and J are TRBV20-1 and TRBJ1-1; D unclear. The CDR3 extends over 13 amino acids. Germline-derived CDR1 and CDR2 are DFQATT and SNEGSKA (reference sequence). V shed 3 bases and J shed 3 bases, with 11 bases lying between them. CDR3 DNA: TGCAGTGCTAGCCGGGCCTCGTACACTGAAGCTTTCTTT. Translating it yields CSASRASYTEAFF.

The chain combines TRBV6-5 with TRBJ2-2; the D call may be TRBD1 or TRBD2 (5 bases each). Trimming stripped 4 bases from V and 0 bases from J, with 18 bases between. This CDR3 has 18 amino acids. The germline V gene has CDR1 MNHEY and CDR2 SVGAGI. CDR3 bases: TGTGCCAGCAGTTCGGGACGCCTGCCCCGAACGAACACCGGGGAGCTGTTTTTT. It codes for CASSSGRLPRTNTGELFF.

The chain's CDR3 is CASSDRVDYTF. In DNA, the CDR3 is TGTGCCAGCAGCGACAGGGTCGACTACACCTTC. This chain connects TRBV9 to TRBJ1-2, with a weak D call TRBD1 (6 bases). V was pared by 3 bases and J by 10 bases, with 10 bases between. This CDR3 has 11 amino acids. Germline V CDR1 and CDR2: SGDLS, YYNGEE.

This clonotype was counted a single time. The chain joins TRBV29-1 to TRBJ2-2; 8 positions match TRBD1. Unmatched junction bases numbered 9, after V lost 4 bases and J lost 5 bases. CDR3 length: 15 amino acids. Germline V CDR1 and CDR2: SQVTM, ANQGSEA. CDR3 region: CSVVGGGTGTGELFF. The CDR3 nucleotides read TGCAGCGTTGTGGGCGGCGGGACAGGTACCGGGGAGCTGTTTTTT.

The chain joins TRBV13 to TRBJ1-1; D uncertain. Germline V gene data show CDR1 as PRHDT and CDR2 as FYEKMQ (reference sequence). The CDR3 consists of 14 residues. The V end was cut by 0 bases, the J end by 7 bases, with 12 bases between. The CDR3 spells CASSLGLRAHEAFF. CDR3 in DNA: TGTGCCAGCAGCTTAGGGCTCCGGGCGCATGAAGCTTTCTTT.

This chain links TRBV27 with TRBJ2-3, with unresolved D. V dropped 10 bases and J dropped 2 bases, with 10 bases sitting between them. Per the germline V gene, CDR1 is MNHEY and CDR2 is SMNVEV (reference sequence). This CDR3 has 12 amino acids. CDR3 loop: CATPPTTDTQYF. CDR3 bases: TGTGCCACGCCCCCCACCACAGATACGCAGTATTTT.

The rearrangement uses TRBV25-1 and TRBJ2-7; possibly TRBD2 for D (6 bases). Trimming took off 8 bases at V and 0 bases at J, with 14 bases between the two ends. Germline loops: CDR1 MGHDK, CDR2 SYGVNS. The CDR3 consists of 14 residues. This chain's CDR3 is CASPEGRSSYEQYF. DNA of the CDR3: TGTGCCAGCCCCGAGGGGAGGAGCTCCTACGAGCAGTACTTC.

The V and J genes are TRBV20-1 and TRBJ2-5; D unresolved. Trimming removed 2 bases at V and 4 bases at J, with 20 bases between. CDR1 is DFQATT and CDR2 is SNEGSKA in the germline V gene (reference sequence). The CDR3 has 16 residues. The DNA of the CDR3 is TGCAGTGCTAGACTCGACGTACCGCCGATGGGAGAGACCCAGTACTTC. It is translated as CSARLDVPPMGETQYF.

The V and J genes are TRBV7-8 and TRBJ2-1; 7 nucleotides match TRBD2. V shed 1 base, J shed 4 bases, and the junction held 7 bases outside the gene matches. CDR1 and CDR2 (germline): SGHVS, FQNEAQ. The CDR3 sequence is 16 residues long. Written as DNA, the CDR3 is TGTGCCAGCAGCTTAGACGGTCTAGCGGAGTACAATGAGCAGTTCTTC. It specifies CASSLDGLAEYNEQFF.

The rearrangement links TRBV6-5 to TRBJ1-2; D is unresolved. V was clipped by 4 bases and J by 6 bases, with 9 bases between them. The CDR3 extends over 12 amino acids. CDR1 and CDR2 (germline): MNHEY, SVGAGI. The CDR3 sequence: CASSSAEDGYTF. CDR3 bases: TGTGCCAGCAGTTCGGCGGAGGATGGCTACACCTTC.

J is TRBJ2-7 and V is TRBV4-1; D is possibly TRBD2 (6 bases). The CDR3 is 12 residues long. V shed 1 base and J shed 7 bases, with 8 bases lying between them. Germline V gene lookup returns CDR1 MGHRA and CDR2 YSYEKL. The CDR3 bases are TGCGCCAGCAGCCAAGGAGGGAGGGAGCAGTACTTC. Protein sequence: CASSQGGREQYF.

This CDR3 reads CASSYSGSHNEQFF. In DNA, the CDR3 is TGTGCCAGCAGTTACTCGGGCAGCCACAATGAGCAGTTCTTC. This chain connects TRBV6-5 to TRBJ2-1; no reliable D call. Trimming took off 0 bases at V and 5 bases at J, with 8 bases between the two ends. Germline V gene data show CDR1 as MNHEY and CDR2 as SVGAGI. This CDR3 has 14 residues.

The gene calls are TRBV15 and TRBJ2-7; possibly TRBD1 for D (6 bases). Trimming cost V 6 bases and J 1 base, with 7 bases left between them. The CDR3 contains 12 residues. Germline V gives CDR1 LNHNV, CDR2 YYDKDF (reference sequence). The chain's CDR3 is CATSTGSYEQYF. DNA for the CDR3: TGTGCCACCAGTACAGGGTCCTACGAGCAGTACTTC.

The J gene is TRBJ2-7, the V gene TRBV11-2; no definite D call. CDR3 size: 13 residues. Deletions cut 1 base from V and 4 bases from J, with 8 bases between. CDR1 SGHAT and CDR2 FQNNGV come from the germline V gene. CDR3 nucleotides: TGTGCCAGCAGCTTAGTCAGTTTATACGAGCAGTACTTC. Protein product: CASSLVSLYEQYF.